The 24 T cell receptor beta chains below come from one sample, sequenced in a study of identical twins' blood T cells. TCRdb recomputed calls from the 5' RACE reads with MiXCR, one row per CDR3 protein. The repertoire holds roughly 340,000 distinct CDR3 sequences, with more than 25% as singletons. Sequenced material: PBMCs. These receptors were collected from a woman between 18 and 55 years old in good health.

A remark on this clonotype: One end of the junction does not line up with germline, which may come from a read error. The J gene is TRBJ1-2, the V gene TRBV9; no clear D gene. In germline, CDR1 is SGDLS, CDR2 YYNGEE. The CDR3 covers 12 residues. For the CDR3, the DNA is TGTTCCAGCAGCGTAGAAGGTTATGGCTACACCTTC. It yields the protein CSSSVEGYGYTF.

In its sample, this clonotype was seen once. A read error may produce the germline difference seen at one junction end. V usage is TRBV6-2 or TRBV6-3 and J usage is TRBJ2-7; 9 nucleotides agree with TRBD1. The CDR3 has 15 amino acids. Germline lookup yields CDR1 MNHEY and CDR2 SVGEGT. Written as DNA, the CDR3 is TGTGCCAGCAGTTCGTTCGGGACAGGGACCTACGGGCAGTACTTC. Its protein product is CASSSFGTGTYGQYF.

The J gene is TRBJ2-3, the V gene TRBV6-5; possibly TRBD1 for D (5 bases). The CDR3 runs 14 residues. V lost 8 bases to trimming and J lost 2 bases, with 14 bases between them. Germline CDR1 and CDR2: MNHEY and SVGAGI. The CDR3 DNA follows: TGTGCCAGCGTCGGTAGGGGAATCACAGATACGCAGTATTTT. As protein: CASVGRGITDTQYF.

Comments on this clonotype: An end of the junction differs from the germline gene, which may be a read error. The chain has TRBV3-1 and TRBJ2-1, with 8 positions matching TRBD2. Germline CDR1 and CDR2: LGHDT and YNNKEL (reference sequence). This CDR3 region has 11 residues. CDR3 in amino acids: CVSSQAGALFF. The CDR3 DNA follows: TGTGTCAGCAGCCAAGCGGGAGCGCTGTTCTTC.

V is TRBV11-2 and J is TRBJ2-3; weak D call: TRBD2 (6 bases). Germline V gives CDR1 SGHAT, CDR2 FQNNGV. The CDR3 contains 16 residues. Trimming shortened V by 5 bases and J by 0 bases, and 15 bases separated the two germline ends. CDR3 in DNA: TGTGCCAGCAGCCTAACGCCCGGGACTAGCACAGATACGCAGTATTTT. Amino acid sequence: CASSLTPGTSTDTQYF.

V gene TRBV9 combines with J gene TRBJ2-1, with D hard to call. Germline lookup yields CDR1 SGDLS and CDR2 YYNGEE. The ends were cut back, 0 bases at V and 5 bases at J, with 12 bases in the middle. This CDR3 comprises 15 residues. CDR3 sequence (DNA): TGTGCCAGCAGCGTAGGACCCACCGCCGACAATGAGCAGTTCTTC. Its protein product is CASSVGPTADNEQFF.

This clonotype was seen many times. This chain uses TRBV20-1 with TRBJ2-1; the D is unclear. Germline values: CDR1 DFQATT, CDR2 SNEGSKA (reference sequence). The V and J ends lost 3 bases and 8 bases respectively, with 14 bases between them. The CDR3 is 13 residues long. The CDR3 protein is CSASPPTSDEQFF. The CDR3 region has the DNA TGCAGTGCTAGTCCGCCTACCTCCGATGAGCAGTTCTTC.

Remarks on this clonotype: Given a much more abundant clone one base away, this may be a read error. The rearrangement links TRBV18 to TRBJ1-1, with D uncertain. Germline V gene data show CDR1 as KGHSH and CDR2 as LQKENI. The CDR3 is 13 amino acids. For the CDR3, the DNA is TGTGCCAGCTCACCAGTGGCGAACACTGAAGCTCTCTTT. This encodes CASSPVANTEALF.

The CDR3, as DNA: TGTGCCAGCAGCGTTTCGCAGGGGGTCCAAGAGACCCAGTACTTC. Amino acid sequence: CASSVSQGVQETQYF. The chain combines TRBV9 with TRBJ2-5; 7 bases fit TRBD1. Germline V gene lookup returns CDR1 SGDLS and CDR2 YYNGEE. V trimming: 2 bases; J trimming: 1 base; junction bases outside the gene matches: 5. There are 15 residues in the CDR3.

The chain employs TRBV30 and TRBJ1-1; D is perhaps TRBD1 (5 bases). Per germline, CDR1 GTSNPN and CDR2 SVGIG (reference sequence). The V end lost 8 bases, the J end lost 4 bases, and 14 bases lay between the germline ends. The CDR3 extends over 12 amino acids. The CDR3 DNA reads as TGTGCCAGACTGCAGGGAGGCACTGAAGCTTTCTTT. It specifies CARLQGGTEAFF. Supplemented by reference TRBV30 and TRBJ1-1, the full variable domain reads SQTIHQWPATLVQPVGSPLSLECTVEGTSNPNLYWYRQAAGRGLQLLFYSVGIGQISSEVPQNLSASRPQDRQFILSSKKLLLSDSGFYLCARLQGGTEAFFGQGTRLTVV.

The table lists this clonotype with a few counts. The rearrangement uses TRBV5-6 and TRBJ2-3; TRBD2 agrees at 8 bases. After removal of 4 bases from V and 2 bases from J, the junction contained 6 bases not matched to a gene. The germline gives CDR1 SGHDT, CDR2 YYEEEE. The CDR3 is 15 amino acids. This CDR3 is CASSHGSGNTDTQYF. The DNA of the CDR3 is TGTGCCAGCAGCCATGGTAGCGGGAACACAGATACGCAGTATTTT.

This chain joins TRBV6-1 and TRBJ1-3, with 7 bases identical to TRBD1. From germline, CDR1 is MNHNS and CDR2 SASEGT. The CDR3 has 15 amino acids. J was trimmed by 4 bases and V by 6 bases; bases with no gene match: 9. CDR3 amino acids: CASSPEGAGGNTIYF. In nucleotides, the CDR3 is TGTGCCAGCAGCCCCGAGGGGGCCGGAGGAAACACCATATATTTT.

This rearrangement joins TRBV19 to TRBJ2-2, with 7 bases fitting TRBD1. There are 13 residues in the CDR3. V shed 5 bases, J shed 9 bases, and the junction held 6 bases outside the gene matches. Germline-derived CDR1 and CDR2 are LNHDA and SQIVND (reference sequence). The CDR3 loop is CASSVNRGRELFF. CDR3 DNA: TGTGCCAGTAGTGTTAACAGGGGCCGGGAGCTGTTTTTT.

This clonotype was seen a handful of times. CDR3 amino acids: CASSYDYSNQPQHF. The CDR3 coding sequence is TGTGCCAGTAGTTACGATTATAGCAATCAGCCCCAGCATTTT. The V gene is TRBV19, the J gene TRBJ1-5, with no clear D. The CDR3 totals 14 residues. From germline, CDR1 is LNHDA and CDR2 SQIVND (reference sequence). Trimming took 5 bases from V and 0 from J, leaving 8 bases between them.

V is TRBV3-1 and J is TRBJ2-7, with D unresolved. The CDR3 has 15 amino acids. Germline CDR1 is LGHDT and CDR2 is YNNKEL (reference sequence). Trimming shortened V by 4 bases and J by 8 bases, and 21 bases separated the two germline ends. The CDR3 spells CASSLSAIASIKQYF. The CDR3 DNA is TGTGCCAGCAGCCTCTCCGCCATAGCCTCTATTAAGCAGTACTTC.

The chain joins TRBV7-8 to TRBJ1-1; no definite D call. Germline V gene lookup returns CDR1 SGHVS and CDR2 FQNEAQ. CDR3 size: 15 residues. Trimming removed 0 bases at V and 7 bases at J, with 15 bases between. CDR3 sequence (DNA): TGTGCCAGCAGCTTAGCAGGTTGGCAGGCTAATGAAGCTTTCTTT. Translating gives CASSLAGWQANEAFF.

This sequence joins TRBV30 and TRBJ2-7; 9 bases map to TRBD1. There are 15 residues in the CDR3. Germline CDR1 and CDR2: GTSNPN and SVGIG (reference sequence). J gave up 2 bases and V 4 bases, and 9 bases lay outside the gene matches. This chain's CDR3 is CAWKFGTGSPYEQYF. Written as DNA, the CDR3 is TGTGCCTGGAAGTTCGGGACAGGGTCACCCTACGAGCAGTACTTC.

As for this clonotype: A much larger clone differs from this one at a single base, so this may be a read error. The CDR3 sequence is CSVQCRENTIYF. The CDR3 bases are TGCAGCGTTCAGTGCAGAGAAAACACCATATATTTT. The chain links TRBV29-1 to TRBJ1-3; D ambiguous. Trimming took 5 bases from V and 6 from J, leaving 11 bases between them. This CDR3 region has 12 residues. CDR1 is SQVTM, CDR2 ANQGSEA, per germline.

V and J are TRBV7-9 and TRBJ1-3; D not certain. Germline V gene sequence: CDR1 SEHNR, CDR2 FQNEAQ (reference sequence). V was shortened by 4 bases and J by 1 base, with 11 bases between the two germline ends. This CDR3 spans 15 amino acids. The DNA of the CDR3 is TGTGCCAGCAGCTCCGACCGAGGTTCTGGAAACACCATATATTTT. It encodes CASSSDRGSGNTIYF.

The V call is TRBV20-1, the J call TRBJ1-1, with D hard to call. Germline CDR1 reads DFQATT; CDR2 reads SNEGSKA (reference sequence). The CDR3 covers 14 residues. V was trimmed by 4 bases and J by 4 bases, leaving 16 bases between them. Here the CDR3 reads CSAIRTSLFTEAFF. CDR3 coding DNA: TGCAGTGCTATTCGAACAAGCTTGTTCACTGAAGCTTTCTTT.

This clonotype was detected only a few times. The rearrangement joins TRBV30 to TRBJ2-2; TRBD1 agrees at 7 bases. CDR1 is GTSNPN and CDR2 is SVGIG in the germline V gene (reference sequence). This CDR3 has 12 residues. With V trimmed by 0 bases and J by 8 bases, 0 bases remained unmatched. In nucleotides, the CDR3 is TGTGCCTGGAGTGTACAGGGGGGGGAGCTGTTTTTT. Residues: CAWSVQGGELFF. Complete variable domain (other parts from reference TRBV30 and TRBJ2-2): SQTIHQWPATLVQPVGSPLSLECTVEGTSNPNLYWYRQAAGRGLQLLFYSVGIGQISSEVPQNLSASRPQDRQFILSSKKLLLSDSGFYLCAWSVQGGELFFGEGSRLTVL.

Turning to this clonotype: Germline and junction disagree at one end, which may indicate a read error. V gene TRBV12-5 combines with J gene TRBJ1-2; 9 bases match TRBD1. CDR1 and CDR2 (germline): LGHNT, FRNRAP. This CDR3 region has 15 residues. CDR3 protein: CASGRHRGLYYGHTF. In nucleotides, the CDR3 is TGTGCTAGTGGCCGCCACAGGGGGCTCTACTATGGCCACACCTTC.

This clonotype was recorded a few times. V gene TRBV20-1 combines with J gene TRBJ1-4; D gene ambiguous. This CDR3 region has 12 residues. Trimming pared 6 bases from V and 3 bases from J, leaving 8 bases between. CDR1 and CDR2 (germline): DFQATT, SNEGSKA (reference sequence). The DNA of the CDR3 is TGCAGTGCGCGGGCCCCTAATGAAAAACTGTTTTTT. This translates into CSARAPNEKLFF.

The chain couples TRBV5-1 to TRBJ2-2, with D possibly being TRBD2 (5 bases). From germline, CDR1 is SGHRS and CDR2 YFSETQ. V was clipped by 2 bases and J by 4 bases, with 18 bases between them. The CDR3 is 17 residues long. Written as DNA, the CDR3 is TGCGCCAGCAGCTTCCGAGCCCCGGGATCGCGCACCGGGGAGCTGTTTTTT. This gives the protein CASSFRAPGSRTGELFF.